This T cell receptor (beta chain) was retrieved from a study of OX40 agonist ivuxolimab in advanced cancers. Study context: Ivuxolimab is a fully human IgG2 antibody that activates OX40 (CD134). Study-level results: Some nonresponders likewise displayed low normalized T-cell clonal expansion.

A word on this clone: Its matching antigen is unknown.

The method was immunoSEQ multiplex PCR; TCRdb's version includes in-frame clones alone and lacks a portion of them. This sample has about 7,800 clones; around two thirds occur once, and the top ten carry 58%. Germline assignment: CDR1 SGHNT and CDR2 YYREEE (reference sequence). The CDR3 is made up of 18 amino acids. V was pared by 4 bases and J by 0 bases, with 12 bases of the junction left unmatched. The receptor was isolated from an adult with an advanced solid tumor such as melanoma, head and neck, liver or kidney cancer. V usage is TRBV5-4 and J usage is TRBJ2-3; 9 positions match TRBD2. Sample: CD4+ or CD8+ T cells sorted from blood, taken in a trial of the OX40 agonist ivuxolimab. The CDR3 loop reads CASSIVAGASTSTDTQYF. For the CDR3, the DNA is TGTGCCAGCAGCATTGTAGCGGGGGCCTCAACGAGCACAGATACGCAGTATTTT.